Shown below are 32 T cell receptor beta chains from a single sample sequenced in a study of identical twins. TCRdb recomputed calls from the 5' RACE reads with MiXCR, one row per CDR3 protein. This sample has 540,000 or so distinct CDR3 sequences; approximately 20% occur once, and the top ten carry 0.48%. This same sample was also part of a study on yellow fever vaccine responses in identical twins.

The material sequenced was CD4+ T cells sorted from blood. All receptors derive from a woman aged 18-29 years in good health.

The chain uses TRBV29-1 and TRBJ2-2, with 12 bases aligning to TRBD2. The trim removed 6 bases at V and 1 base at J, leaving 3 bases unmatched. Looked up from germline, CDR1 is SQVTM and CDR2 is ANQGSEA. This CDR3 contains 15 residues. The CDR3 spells CSVQGLAGNTGELFF. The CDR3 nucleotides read TGCAGCGTCCAGGGACTAGCGGGGAACACCGGGGAGCTGTTTTTT.

In DNA form, the CDR3 reads TGTGCCAGCAGCGTAGAACTTCCTTCTGGCGGGGAGCTGTTTTTT. The encoded protein is CASSVELPSGGELFF. V and J are TRBV9 and TRBJ2-2; D gene unclear. CDR1 and CDR2 (germline): SGDLS, YYNGEE. V was shortened by 0 bases and J by 7 bases, with 13 bases between the two germline ends. CDR3 length: 15 residues.

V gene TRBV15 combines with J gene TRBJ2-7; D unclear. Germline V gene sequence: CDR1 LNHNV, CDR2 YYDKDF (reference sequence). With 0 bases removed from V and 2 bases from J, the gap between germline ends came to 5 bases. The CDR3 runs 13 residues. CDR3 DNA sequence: TGTGCCACCAGCAGAGAAACTCCCTACGAGCAGTACTTC. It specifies CATSRETPYEQYF. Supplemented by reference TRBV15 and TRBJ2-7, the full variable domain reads DAMVIQNPRYQVTQFGKPVTLSCSQTLNHNVMYWYQQKSSQAPKLLFHYYDKDFNNEADTPDNFQSRRPNTSFCFLDIRSPGLGDTAMYLCATSRETPYEQYFGPGTRLTVT.

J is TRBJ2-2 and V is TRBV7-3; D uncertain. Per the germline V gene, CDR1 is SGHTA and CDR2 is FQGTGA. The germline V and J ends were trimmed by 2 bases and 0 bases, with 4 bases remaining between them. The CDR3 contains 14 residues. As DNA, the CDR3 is TGTGCCAGCAGCTTATTGTCGAACACCGGGGAGCTGTTTTTT. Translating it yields CASSLLSNTGELFF.

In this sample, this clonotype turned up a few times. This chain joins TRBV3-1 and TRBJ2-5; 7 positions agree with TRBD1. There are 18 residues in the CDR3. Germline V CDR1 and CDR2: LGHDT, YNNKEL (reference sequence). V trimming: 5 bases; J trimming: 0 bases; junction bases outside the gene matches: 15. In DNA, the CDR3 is TGTGCCAGCAGCAGAGGGTTCGTTACAGGGGTTGACCAAGAGACCCAGTACTTC. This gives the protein CASSRGFVTGVDQETQYF.

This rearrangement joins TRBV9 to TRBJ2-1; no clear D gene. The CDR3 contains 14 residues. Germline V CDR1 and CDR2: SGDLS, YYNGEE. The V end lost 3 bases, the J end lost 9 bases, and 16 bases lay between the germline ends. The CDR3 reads CASSGLHQVGEQFF. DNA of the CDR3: TGTGCCAGCAGCGGGCTTCATCAGGTCGGTGAGCAGTTCTTC.

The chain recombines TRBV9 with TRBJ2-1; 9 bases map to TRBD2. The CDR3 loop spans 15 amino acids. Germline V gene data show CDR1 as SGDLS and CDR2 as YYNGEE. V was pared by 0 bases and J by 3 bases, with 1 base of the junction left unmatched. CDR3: CASSVETSGYNEQFF. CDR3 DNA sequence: TGTGCCAGCAGCGTAGAGACTAGCGGCTACAATGAGCAGTTCTTC.

The CDR3 nucleotides read TGTGCCACCAGTGACCCGGGACAGGGTGACACTGAAGCTTTCTTT. Its protein product is CATSDPGQGDTEAFF. The V and J genes are TRBV24-1 and TRBJ1-1, with 9 bases identical to TRBD1. The germline CDR1 and CDR2 sequences are KGHDR and SFDVKD. This CDR3 is built from 15 residues. The trim removed 4 bases at V and 3 bases at J, leaving 5 bases unmatched.

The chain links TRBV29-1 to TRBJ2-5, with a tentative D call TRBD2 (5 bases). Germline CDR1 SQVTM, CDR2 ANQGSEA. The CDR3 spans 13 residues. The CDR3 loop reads CSESYSRGETQYF. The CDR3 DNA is TGCAGTGAGAGCTACTCCCGCGGGGAGACCCAGTACTTC. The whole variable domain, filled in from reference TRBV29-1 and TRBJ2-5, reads SAVISQKPSRDICQRGTSLTIQCQVDSQVTMMFWYRQQPGQSLTLIATANQGSEATYESGFVIDKFPISRPNLTFSTLTVSNMSPEDSSIYLCSESYSRGETQYFGPGTRLLVL.

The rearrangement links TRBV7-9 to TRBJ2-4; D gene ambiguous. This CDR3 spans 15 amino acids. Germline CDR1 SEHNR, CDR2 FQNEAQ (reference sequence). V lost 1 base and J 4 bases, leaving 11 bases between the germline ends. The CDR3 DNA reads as TGTGCCAGCAGCTTAGTGGTACAGCTTAAAAACATTCAGTACTTC. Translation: CASSLVVQLKNIQYF.

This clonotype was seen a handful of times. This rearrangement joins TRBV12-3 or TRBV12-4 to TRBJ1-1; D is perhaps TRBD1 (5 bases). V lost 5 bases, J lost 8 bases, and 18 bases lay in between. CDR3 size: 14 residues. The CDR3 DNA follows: TGTGCCAGCAGTCTCTTAATGGGACGTCGAGAAGCTTTCTTT. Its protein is CASSLLMGRREAFF.

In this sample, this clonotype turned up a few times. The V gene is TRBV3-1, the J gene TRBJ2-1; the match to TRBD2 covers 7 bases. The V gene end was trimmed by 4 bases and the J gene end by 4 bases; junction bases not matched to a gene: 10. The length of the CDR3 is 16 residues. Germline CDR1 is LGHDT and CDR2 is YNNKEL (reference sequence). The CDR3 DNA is TGTGCCAGCAGCCCCCTGTCGTGGGGGGGATACAATGAGCAGTTCTTC. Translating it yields CASSPLSWGGYNEQFF.

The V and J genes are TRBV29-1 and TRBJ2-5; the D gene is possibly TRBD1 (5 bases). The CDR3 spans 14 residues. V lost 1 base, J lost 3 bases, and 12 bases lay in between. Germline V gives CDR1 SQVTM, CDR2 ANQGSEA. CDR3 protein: CSVEAARVEETQYF. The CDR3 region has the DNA TGCAGCGTTGAAGCCGCCAGGGTGGAAGAGACCCAGTACTTC.

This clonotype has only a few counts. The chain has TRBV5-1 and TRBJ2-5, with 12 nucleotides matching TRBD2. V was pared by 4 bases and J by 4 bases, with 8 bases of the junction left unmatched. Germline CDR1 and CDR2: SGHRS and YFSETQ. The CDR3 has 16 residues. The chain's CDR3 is CASSPGVGLAGETQYF. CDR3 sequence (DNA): TGCGCCAGCAGCCCTGGTGTGGGACTAGCGGGAGAGACCCAGTACTTC.

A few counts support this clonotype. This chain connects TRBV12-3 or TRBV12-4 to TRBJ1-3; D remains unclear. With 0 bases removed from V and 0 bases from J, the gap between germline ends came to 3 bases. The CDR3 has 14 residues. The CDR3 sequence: CASSLADSGNTIYF. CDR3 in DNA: TGTGCCAGCAGTTTAGCCGACTCTGGAAACACCATATATTTT.

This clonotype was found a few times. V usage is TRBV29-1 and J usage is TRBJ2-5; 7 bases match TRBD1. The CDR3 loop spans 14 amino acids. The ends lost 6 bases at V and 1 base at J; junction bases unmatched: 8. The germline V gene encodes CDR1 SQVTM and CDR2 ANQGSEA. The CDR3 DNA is TGCAGCGTCAAGTATCGGGACAGCCAAGAGACCCAGTACTTC. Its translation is CSVKYRDSQETQYF.

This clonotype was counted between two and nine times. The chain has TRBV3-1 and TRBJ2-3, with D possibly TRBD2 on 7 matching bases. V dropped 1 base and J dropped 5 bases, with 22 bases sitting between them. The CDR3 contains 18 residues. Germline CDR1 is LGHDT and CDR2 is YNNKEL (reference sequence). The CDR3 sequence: CASSQVGEGGQARDTQYF. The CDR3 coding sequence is TGTGCCAGCAGCCAAGTTGGGGAGGGGGGGCAGGCGCGAGATACGCAGTATTTT.

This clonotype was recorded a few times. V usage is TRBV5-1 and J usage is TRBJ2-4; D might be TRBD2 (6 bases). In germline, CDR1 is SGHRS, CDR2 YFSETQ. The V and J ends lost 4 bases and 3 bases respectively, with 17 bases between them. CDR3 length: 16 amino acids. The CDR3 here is CASSEEGTGVKNIQYF. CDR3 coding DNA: TGCGCCAGCAGCGAGGAGGGGACGGGGGTCAAAAACATTCAGTACTTC.

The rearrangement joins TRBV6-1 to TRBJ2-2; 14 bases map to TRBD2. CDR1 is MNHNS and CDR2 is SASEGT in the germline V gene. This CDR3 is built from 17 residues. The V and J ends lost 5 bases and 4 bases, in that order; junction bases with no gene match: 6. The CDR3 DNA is TGTGCCAGCAGTCGCCTCGGACTAGCGGGAGGCACCGGGGAGCTGTTTTTT. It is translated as CASSRLGLAGGTGELFF.

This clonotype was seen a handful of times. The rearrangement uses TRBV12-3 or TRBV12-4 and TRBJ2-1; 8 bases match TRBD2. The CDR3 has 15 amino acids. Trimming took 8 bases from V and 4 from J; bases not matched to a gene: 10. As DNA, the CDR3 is TGTGCCAGCCAACTGAGCGGGGGCCCTTACAATGAGCAGTTCTTC. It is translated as CASQLSGGPYNEQFF.

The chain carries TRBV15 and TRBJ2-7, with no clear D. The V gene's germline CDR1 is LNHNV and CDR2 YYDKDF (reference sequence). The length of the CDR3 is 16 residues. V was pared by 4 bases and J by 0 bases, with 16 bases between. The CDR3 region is CATSKYPVGISYEQYF. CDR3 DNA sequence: TGTGCCACCAGCAAATACCCCGTGGGGATCTCCTACGAGCAGTACTTC.

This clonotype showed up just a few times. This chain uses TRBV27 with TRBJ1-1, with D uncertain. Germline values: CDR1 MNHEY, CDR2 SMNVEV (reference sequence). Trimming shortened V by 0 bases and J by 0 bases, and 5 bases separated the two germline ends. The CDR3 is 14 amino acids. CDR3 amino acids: CASSLSSLNTEAFF. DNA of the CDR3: TGTGCCAGCAGTTTATCCTCACTGAACACTGAAGCTTTCTTT.

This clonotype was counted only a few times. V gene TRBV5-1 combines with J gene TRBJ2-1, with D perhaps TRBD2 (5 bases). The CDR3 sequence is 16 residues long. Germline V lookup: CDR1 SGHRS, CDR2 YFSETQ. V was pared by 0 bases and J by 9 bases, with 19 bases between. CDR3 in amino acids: CASSLVSGLIVGEQFF. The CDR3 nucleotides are TGCGCCAGCAGCTTGGTTTCGGGATTGATAGTTGGTGAGCAGTTCTTC.

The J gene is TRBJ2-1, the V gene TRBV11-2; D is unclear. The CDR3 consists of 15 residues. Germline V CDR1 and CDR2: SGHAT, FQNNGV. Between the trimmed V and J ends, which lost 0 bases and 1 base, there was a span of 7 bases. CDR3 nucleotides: TGTGCCAGCAGCTTAGAGGGGAAGTCCTACAATGAGCAGTTCTTC. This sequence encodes CASSLEGKSYNEQFF.

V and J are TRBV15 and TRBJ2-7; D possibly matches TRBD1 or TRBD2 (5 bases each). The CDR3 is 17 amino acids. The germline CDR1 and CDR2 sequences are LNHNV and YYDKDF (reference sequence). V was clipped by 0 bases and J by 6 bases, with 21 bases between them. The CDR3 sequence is CATSRDLSTGERGEQYF. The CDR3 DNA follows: TGTGCCACCAGCAGAGATCTTAGTACCGGCGAGAGGGGCGAGCAGTACTTC.

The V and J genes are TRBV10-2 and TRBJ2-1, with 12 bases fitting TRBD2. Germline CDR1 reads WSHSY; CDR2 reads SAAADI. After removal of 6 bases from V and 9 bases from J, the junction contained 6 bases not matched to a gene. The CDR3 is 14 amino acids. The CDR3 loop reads CASRASGGASEQFF. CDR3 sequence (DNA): TGCGCCAGCAGGGCTAGCGGGGGGGCCTCTGAGCAGTTCTTC.

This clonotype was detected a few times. The CDR3 bases are TGTGCCACCAGTGAAGGACAGAAGTCCTCTGGGGCCAACGTCCTGACTTTC. Translating gives CATSEGQKSSGANVLTF. The V call is TRBV24-1, the J call TRBJ2-6; D perhaps matches TRBD1 (6 bases). The ends were cut back, 4 bases at V and 0 bases at J, with 12 bases in the middle. Per the germline V gene, CDR1 is KGHDR and CDR2 is SFDVKD. This CDR3 spans 17 amino acids.

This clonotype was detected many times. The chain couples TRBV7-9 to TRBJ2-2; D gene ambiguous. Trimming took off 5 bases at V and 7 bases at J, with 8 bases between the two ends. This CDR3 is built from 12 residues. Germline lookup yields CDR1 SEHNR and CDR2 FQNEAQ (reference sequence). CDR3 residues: CASSPLGGELFF. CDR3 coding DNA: TGTGCCAGCAGCCCTCTTGGCGGGGAGCTGTTTTTT.

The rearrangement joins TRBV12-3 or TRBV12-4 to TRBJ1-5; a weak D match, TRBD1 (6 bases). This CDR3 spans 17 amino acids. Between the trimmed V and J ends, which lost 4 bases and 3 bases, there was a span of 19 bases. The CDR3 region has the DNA TGTGCCAGCAGTTCGATGAGACAGGTAGCGGCCAATCAGCCCCAGCATTTT. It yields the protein CASSSMRQVAANQPQHF.

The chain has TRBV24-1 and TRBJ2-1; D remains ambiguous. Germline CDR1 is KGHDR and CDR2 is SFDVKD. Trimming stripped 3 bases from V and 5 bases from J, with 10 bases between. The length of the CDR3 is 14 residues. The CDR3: CATSDPPQHNEQFF. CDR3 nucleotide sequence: TGTGCCACCAGTGATCCCCCCCAACACAATGAGCAGTTCTTC.

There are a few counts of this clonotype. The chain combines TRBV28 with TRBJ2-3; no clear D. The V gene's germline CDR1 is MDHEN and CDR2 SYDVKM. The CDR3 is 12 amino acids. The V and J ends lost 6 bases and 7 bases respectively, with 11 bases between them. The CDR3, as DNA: TGTGCCAGCAGAGGTCCACCCCATACGCAGTATTTT. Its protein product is CASRGPPHTQYF.

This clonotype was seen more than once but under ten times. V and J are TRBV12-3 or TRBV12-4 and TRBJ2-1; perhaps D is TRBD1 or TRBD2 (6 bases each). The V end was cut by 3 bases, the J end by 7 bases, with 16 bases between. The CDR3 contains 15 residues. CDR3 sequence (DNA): TGTGCCAGCAGTTTGTCGGGGGCTGGTTTGAATGAGCAGTTCTTC. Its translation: CASSLSGAGLNEQFF.